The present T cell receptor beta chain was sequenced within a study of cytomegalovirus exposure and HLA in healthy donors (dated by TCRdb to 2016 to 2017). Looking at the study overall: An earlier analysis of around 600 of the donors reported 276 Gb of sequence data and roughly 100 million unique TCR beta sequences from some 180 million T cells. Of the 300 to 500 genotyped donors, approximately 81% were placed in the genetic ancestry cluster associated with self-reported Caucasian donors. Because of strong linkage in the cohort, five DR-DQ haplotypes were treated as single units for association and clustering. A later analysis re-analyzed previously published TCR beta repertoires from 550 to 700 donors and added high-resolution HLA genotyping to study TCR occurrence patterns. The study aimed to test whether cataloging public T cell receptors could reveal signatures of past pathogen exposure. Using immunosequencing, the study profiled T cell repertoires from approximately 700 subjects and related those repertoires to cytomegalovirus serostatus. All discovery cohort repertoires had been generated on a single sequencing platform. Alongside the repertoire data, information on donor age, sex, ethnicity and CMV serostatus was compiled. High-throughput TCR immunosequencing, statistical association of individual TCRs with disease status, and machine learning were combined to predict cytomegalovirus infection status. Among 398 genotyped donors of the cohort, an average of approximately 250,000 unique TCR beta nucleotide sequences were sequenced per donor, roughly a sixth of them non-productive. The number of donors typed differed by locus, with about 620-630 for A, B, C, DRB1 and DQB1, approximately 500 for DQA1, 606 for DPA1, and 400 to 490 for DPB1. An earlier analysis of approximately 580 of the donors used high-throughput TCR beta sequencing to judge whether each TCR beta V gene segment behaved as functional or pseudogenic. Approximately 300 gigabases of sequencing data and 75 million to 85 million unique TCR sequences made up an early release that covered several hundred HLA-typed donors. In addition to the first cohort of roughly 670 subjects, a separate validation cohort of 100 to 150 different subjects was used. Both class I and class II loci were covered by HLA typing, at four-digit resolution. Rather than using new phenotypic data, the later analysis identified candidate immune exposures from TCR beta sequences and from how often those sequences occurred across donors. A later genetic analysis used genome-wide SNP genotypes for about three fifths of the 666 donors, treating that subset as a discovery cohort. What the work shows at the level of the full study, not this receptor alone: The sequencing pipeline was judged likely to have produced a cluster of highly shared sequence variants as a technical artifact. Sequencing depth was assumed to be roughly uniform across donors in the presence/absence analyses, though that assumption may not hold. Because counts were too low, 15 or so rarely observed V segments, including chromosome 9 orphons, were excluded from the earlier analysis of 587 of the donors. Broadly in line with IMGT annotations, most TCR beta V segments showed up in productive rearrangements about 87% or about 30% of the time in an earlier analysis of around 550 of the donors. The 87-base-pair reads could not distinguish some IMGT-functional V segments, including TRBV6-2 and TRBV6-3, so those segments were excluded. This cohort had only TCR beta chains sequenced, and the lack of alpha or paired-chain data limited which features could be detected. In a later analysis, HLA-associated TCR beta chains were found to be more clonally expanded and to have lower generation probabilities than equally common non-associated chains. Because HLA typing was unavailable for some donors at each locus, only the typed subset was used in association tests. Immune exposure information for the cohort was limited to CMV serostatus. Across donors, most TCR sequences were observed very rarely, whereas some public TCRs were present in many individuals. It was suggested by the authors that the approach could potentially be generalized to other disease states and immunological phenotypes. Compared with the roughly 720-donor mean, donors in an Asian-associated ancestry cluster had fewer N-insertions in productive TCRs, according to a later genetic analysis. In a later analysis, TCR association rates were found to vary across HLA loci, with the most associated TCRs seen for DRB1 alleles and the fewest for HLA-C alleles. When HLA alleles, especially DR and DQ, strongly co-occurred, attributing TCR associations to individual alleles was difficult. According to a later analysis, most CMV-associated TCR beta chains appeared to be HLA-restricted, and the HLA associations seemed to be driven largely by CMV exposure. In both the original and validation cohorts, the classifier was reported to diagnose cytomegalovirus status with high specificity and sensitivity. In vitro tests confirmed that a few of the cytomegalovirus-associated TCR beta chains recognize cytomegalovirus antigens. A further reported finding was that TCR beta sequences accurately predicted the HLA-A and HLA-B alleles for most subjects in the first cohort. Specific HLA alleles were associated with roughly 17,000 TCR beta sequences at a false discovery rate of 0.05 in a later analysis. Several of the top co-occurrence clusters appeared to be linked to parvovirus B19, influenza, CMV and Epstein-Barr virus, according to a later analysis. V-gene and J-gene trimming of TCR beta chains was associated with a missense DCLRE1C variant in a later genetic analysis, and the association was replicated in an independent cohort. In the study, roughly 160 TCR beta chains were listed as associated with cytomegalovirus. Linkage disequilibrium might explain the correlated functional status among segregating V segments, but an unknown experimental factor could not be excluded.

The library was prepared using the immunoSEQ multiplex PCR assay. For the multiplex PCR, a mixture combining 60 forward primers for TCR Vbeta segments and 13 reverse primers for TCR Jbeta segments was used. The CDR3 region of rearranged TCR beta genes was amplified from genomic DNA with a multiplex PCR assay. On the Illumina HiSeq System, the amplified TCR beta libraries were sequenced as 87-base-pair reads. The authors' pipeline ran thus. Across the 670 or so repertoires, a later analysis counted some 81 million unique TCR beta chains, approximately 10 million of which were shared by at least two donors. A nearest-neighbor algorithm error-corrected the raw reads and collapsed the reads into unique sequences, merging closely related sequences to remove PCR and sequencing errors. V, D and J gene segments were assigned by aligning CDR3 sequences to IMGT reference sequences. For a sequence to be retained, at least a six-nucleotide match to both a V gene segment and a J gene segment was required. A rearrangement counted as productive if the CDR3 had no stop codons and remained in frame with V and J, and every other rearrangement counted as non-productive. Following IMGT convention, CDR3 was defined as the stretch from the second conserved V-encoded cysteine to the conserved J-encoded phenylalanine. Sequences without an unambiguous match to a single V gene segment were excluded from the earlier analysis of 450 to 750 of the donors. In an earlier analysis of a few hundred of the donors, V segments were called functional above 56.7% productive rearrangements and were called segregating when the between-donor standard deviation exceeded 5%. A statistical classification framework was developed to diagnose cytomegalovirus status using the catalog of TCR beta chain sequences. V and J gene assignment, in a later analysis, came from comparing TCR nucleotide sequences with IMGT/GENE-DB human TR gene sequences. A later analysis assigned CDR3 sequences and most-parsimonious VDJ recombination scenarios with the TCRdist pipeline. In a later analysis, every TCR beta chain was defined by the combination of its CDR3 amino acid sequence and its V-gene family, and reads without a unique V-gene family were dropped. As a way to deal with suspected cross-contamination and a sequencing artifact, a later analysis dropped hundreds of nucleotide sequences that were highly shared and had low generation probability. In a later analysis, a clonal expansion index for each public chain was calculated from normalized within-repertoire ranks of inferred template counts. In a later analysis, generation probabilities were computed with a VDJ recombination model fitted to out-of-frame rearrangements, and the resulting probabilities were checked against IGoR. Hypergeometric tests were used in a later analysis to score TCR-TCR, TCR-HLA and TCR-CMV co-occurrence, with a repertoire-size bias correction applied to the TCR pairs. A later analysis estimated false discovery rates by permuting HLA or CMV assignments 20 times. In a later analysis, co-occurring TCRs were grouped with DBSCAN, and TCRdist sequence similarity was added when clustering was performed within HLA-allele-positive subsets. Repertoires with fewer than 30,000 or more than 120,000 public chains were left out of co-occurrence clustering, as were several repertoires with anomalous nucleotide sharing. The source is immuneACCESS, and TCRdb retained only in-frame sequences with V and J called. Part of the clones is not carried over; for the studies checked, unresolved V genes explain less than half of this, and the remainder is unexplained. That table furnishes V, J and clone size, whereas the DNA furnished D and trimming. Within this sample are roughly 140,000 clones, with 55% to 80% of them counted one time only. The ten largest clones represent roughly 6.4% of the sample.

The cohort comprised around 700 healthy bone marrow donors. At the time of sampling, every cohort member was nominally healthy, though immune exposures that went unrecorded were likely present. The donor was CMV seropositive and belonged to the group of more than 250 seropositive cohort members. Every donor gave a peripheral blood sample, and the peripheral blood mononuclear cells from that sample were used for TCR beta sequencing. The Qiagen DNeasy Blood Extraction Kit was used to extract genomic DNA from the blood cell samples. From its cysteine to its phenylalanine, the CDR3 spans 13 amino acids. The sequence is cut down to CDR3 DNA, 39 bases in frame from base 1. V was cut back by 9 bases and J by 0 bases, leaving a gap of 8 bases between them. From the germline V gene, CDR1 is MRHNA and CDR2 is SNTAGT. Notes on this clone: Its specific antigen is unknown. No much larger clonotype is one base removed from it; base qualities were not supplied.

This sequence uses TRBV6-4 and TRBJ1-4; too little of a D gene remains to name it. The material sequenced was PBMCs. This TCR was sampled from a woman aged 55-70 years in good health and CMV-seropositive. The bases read TGTGCCAGATCCTGCGCAACTAATGAAAAACTGTTTTTT. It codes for CARSCATNEKLFF.